These 29 T cell receptor beta chains originate from one sample sequenced in a study of T cells in Graves' hyperthyroidism and ophthalmopathy. TCR beta CDR3 sequences were amplified from RNA transcripts. The HTBI primer set was used in a first-round RT-PCR of the TCR CDR3. TCRdb passed the multiplex PCR reads through MiXCR, listing each CDR3 protein once. This table has around 440,000 distinct CDR3 sequences, around 14% appearing once. Source material: blood. Every receptor here comes from a woman aged 18 to 35 with Graves' hyperthyroidism.

In its sample, this clonotype was seen many times. The chain has TRBV5-1 and TRBJ1-2, with TRBD1 identical over 8 bases. J lost 8 bases, V lost 4 bases, and 13 bases had no gene match. This CDR3 contains 15 residues. CDR1 and CDR2 (germline): SGHRS, YFSETQ. The CDR3 coding sequence is TGCGCCAGCAGCCCTACAACAGGACAGGGTATCGGCTACACCTTC. Protein sequence: CASSPTTGQGIGYTF. The whole variable domain, filled in from reference TRBV5-1 and TRBJ1-2, reads KAGVTQTPRYLIKTRGQQVTLSCSPISGHRSVSWYQQTPGQGLQFLFEYFSETQRNKGNFPGRFSGRQFSNSRSEMNVSTLELGDSALYLCASSPTTGQGIGYTFGSGTRLTVV.

This clonotype was picked up a small number of times. A much larger clone lies a single base off, so this may be a read error. The chain is built from TRBV7-2 and TRBJ1-5; D perhaps matches TRBD1 (6 bases). CDR1 is SGHTA and CDR2 is FQGNSA in the germline V gene. The CDR3 has 15 residues. This chain's CDR3 is CASSPLDSSNRPQHF. The CDR3, as DNA: TGTGCCAGCAGCCCTCTGGACAGTAGCAATCGGCCCCAGCATTTT.

The chain is built from TRBV7-9 and TRBJ2-1; D unresolved. In germline, CDR1 is SEHNR, CDR2 FQNEAQ (reference sequence). The length of the CDR3 is 13 residues. Trimming took off 6 bases at V and 8 bases at J, with 14 bases between the two ends. The CDR3 DNA reads TGTGCCAGCAGATTTAGGCAGAGTGATGAGCAGTTCTTC. Residues: CASRFRQSDEQFF.

The chain employs TRBV27 and TRBJ1-6; 7 bases are a match to TRBD1. There are 15 residues in the CDR3. J was trimmed by 10 bases and V by 5 bases; bases with no gene match: 11. Germline V lookup: CDR1 MNHEY, CDR2 SMNVEV (reference sequence). CDR3 in amino acids: CASSPVDRAGSPLHF. The CDR3 coding sequence is TGTGCCAGCAGTCCCGTCGACAGGGCCGGATCACCCCTCCACTTT.

This clonotype was counted ten times or more. CDR3 region: CASSYNRNSYEQYF. CDR3 DNA sequence: TGTGCCAGCAGCTATAACAGAAACTCCTACGAGCAGTACTTC. The chain recombines TRBV11-2 with TRBJ2-7; D call uncertain. The germline gives CDR1 SGHAT, CDR2 FQNNGV. V was trimmed by 4 bases and J by 0 bases, leaving 10 bases between them. The CDR3 consists of 14 residues.

This clonotype has ten or more counts. The chain couples TRBV7-2 to TRBJ1-1; no clear D. The germline V gene has CDR1 SGHTA and CDR2 FQGNSA. The CDR3 runs 16 residues. Trimming took off 5 bases at V and 0 bases at J, with 16 bases between the two ends. In nucleotides, the CDR3 is TGTGCCAGCAGCACCCAAGTAAACCTTATGAACACTGAAGCTTTCTTT. This encodes CASSTQVNLMNTEAFF.

The sample holds a few counts of this clonotype. This chain links TRBV6-2 or TRBV6-3 with TRBJ2-2; 8 positions agree with TRBD2. The germline CDR1 and CDR2 sequences are MNHEY and SVGEGT. The CDR3 runs to 13 residues. Trimming removed 6 bases from V and 6 bases from J; junction bases left unmatched: 3. The CDR3 spells CASSGTRAGELFF. The CDR3 region has the DNA TGTGCCAGCAGCGGGACTAGAGCCGGGGAGCTGTTTTTT.

This clonotype was observed many times. The V gene is TRBV12-3 or TRBV12-4, the J gene TRBJ2-3; D gene uncertain. The CDR3 extends over 12 amino acids. V lost 3 bases and J lost 4, with 5 bases in between. CDR3 amino acids: CASSFLADTQYF. CDR3 DNA sequence: TGTGCCAGCAGTTTCTTGGCAGATACGCAGTATTTT.

V usage is TRBV7-3 and J usage is TRBJ1-3; D may be TRBD1 (6 bases). The CDR3 is 15 amino acids. Germline values: CDR1 SGHTA, CDR2 FQGTGA. The V end was cut by 4 bases, the J end by 3 bases, with 13 bases between. The CDR3 region is CASSWEGGLGNTIYF. DNA for the CDR3: TGTGCCAGCAGCTGGGAGGGGGGACTTGGAAACACCATATATTTT.

This rearrangement joins TRBV6-1 to TRBJ2-7, with TRBD2 matching over 7 bases. Trimming at V came to 8 bases and at J to 10 bases, leaving 11 bases not matched to a gene. Looked up from germline, CDR1 is MNHNS and CDR2 is SASEGT. The CDR3 runs 12 residues. CDR3 amino acids: CASVRGLSEQYF. The CDR3 DNA is TGTGCCAGCGTCCGGGGACTATCAGAACAGTACTTC.

This clonotype was observed at least ten times. CDR3 bases: TGTGCCAGCAACAGGGGAGTAGAAAAACTGTTTTTT. It yields the protein CASNRGVEKLFF. The chain carries TRBV2 and TRBJ1-4; 7 bases agree with TRBD1. Germline trimming cut 7 bases from V and 8 bases from J; bases unmatched to any gene: 4. The CDR3 is 12 residues long. Germline CDR1 reads SNHLY; CDR2 reads FYNNEI.

This clonotype showed up just a few times. V is TRBV19 and J is TRBJ2-2; D is perhaps TRBD2 (6 bases). The CDR3 has 15 residues. Germline V gene data show CDR1 as LNHDA and CDR2 as SQIVND (reference sequence). With 8 bases removed from V and 1 base from J, the gap between germline ends came to 14 bases. This CDR3 reads CASRSSGLNTGELFF. DNA of the CDR3: TGTGCCAGTCGGTCCAGCGGGTTGAACACCGGGGAGCTGTTTTTT.

As to this clonotype: Being one base from a much bigger clone, this may be a read error. In this CDR3 the conserved last residue, phenylalanine or tryptophan, is missing, so a read error is likely. The chain employs TRBV2 and TRBJ1-2; TRBD1 matches at 8 bases. The CDR3 consists of 14 residues. Germline values: CDR1 SNHLY, CDR2 FYNNEI. The CDR3 nucleotides read TGTGCCAGCAGCGAAGGAAGGGACAGGCAGGGCTACACCCTC. Translation: CASSEGRDRQGYTL.

This clonotype was observed a few times. The CDR3 sequence: CASSLVRGDAEKLFF. CDR3 DNA: TGTGCCAGCAGCTTAGTCAGGGGCGACGCTGAAAAACTGTTTTTT. The rearrangement joins TRBV7-9 to TRBJ1-4, with D maybe TRBD1 (6 bases). The germline V gene has CDR1 SEHNR and CDR2 FQNEAQ (reference sequence). The CDR3 has 15 residues. V lost 1 base and J 7 bases, leaving 13 bases between the germline ends. Based on the CDR3 plus reference TRBV7-9 and TRBJ1-4, the full variable domain is DTGVSQNPRHKITKRGQNVTFRCDPISEHNRLYWYRQTLGQGPEFLTYFQNEAQLEKSRLLSDRFSAERPKGSFSTLEIQRTEQGDSAMYLCASSLVRGDAEKLFFGSGTQLSVL.

J is TRBJ2-3 and V is TRBV7-3; TRBD2 aligns across 8 bases. The germline V gene has CDR1 SGHTA and CDR2 FQGTGA. V shed 1 base and J 4 bases; nucleotides not matched to a gene: 4. CDR3 length: 15 residues. CDR3 residues: CASSLNPAGADTQYF. The CDR3 DNA reads TGTGCCAGCAGCTTAAATCCAGCGGGAGCAGATACGCAGTATTTT.

This clonotype was detected only a few times. The junction departs from germline at one end; a sequencing error may be responsible. This chain joins TRBV12-3 or TRBV12-4 and TRBJ2-5; 13 nucleotides agree with TRBD2. This CDR3 spans 13 amino acids. This chain's CDR3 is CASRRLAGGRAHF. The CDR3 DNA sequence: TGTGCCAGCAGGAGACTAGCGGGGGGTCGGGCACACTTC.

Ten or more counts support this clonotype. The J gene is TRBJ2-4, the V gene TRBV5-6, with D unresolved. Trimming took 1 base from V and 1 from J, leaving 12 bases between them. CDR3 length equals 16 residues. Germline loops: CDR1 SGHDT, CDR2 YYEEEE. CDR3 coding DNA: TGTGCCAGCAGCTTGCTGGCGGCGCGCGCCAAAAACATTCAGTACTTC. Translating it yields CASSLLAARAKNIQYF.

This clonotype was seen only a few times. The chain is built from TRBV20-1 and TRBJ2-1; D remains unclear. Germline V gives CDR1 DFQATT, CDR2 SNEGSKA (reference sequence). This CDR3 comprises 12 residues. Trimming pared 5 bases from V and 6 bases from J, leaving 11 bases between. CDR3 bases: TGCAGTGCTGCTAGAGTTGGCAATGAGCAGTTCTTC. It yields the protein CSAARVGNEQFF.

This clonotype has a handful of counts. V is TRBV10-1 and J is TRBJ1-1; 10 nucleotides line up with TRBD1. CDR3 length: 14 residues. V shed 5 bases, J shed 3 bases, and the junction held 3 bases outside the gene matches. Per germline, CDR1 WNHNN and CDR2 SYGVQD (reference sequence). DNA for the CDR3: TGCGCCAGCAGTCGGACAGGGGGAGACACTGAAGCTTTCTTT. Translating it yields CASSRTGGDTEAFF.

This clonotype was detected many times. The chain has TRBV27 and TRBJ2-7, with 8 bases aligning to TRBD1. The CDR3 is 16 amino acids. With V trimmed by 5 bases and J by 1 base, 10 bases remained unmatched. Germline V gene lookup returns CDR1 MNHEY and CDR2 SMNVEV (reference sequence). CDR3 loop: CASSHRDRKKSYEQYF. CDR3 sequence (DNA): TGTGCCAGCAGTCATAGGGACAGGAAGAAATCCTACGAGCAGTACTTC.

This clonotype was detected only a few times. As DNA, the CDR3 is TGTGCCAGCAGTGTTCTAGCCAAGAACACCGGGGAGCTGTTTTTT. This translates into CASSVLAKNTGELFF. J is TRBJ2-2 and V is TRBV6-1; D may be TRBD2 (5 bases). V lost 4 bases, J lost 1 base, and 10 bases lay in between. Germline V gives CDR1 MNHNS, CDR2 SASEGT. CDR3 length: 15 residues.

This clonotype was counted many times. The chain's CDR3 is CASSPLSGRAKSYEQYF. The DNA of the CDR3 is TGTGCCAGCAGTCCCCTGAGCGGGAGGGCCAAAAGCTACGAGCAGTACTTC. The chain links TRBV6-1 to TRBJ2-7; 10 nucleotides line up with TRBD2. The germline gives CDR1 MNHNS, CDR2 SASEGT. The CDR3 extends over 17 amino acids. V was clipped by 5 bases and J by 3 bases; unmatched bases: 13.

This clonotype was counted ten times or more. This rearrangement joins TRBV20-1 to TRBJ2-1; D unclear. Trimming cost V 0 bases and J 2 bases, with 11 bases left between them. The CDR3 totals 15 residues. Germline-derived CDR1 and CDR2 are DFQATT and SNEGSKA (reference sequence). The chain's CDR3 is CSARELSGAYNEQFF. Written as DNA, the CDR3 is TGCAGTGCTAGAGAGCTGTCTGGCGCCTACAATGAGCAGTTCTTC.

This clonotype was detected only a few times. This rearrangement joins TRBV5-1 to TRBJ2-3; the D gene is possibly TRBD2 (6 bases). The CDR3 consists of 16 residues. V shed 0 bases and J shed 0 bases, with 11 bases lying between them. Per the germline V gene, CDR1 is SGHRS and CDR2 is YFSETQ. Here the CDR3 reads CASSLGSSASTDTQYF. CDR3 nucleotides: TGCGCCAGCAGCTTGGGTTCTAGCGCGAGCACAGATACGCAGTATTTT.

This clonotype was observed at least ten times. The rearrangement links TRBV28 to TRBJ1-3; a possible D gene is TRBD1 (6 bases). V gave up 3 bases and J gave up 6 bases, with 15 bases separating them. Germline-derived CDR1 and CDR2 are MDHEN and SYDVKM. This CDR3 comprises 15 residues. The chain's CDR3 is CASSLGHLGENTIYF. For the CDR3, the DNA is TGTGCCAGCAGTTTGGGACACCTCGGGGAAAACACCATATATTTT. The entire variable domain, with the rest obtained from reference TRBV28 and TRBJ1-3, is as follows: DVKVTQSSRYLVKRTGEKVFLECVQDMDHENMFWYRQDPGLGLRLIYFSYDVKMKEKGDIPEGYSVSREKKERFSLILESASTNQTSMYLCASSLGHLGENTIYFGEGSWLTVV.

This clonotype has just a few counts. The V and J genes are TRBV7-2 and TRBJ1-1, with 9 positions matching TRBD1. V lost 1 base and J lost 5; bases outside the gene matches: 5. Germline lookup yields CDR1 SGHTA and CDR2 FQGNSA. The CDR3 is made up of 15 amino acids. The CDR3 here is CASSLGGTGRTEAFF. The CDR3 DNA reads TGTGCCAGCAGCTTAGGCGGGACAGGGAGGACTGAAGCTTTCTTT.

To note about this clonotype: At one of its ends the junction is not consistent with the germline gene, which may arise from a read error. The chain's CDR3 is CASSPSQGSGELFF. The CDR3 nucleotides are TGTGCTAGCAGCCCTAGTCAGGGTTCGGGGGAGCTGTTTTTT. J is TRBJ2-2 and V is TRBV7-7; tentative D call: TRBD1 (5 bases). Germline CDR1 SSHAT, CDR2 FNYEAQ (reference sequence). The CDR3 has 14 amino acids.

As regards this clonotype: A much more abundant neighbour one base away suggests this may be a read error. The gene calls are TRBV27 and TRBJ2-3; D might be TRBD1 or TRBD2, each matching 5 bases. Germline V gives CDR1 MNHEY, CDR2 SMNVEV (reference sequence). The CDR3 has 14 amino acids. V lost 2 bases, J lost 4 bases, and 10 bases lay in between. This CDR3 is CASSLLRDADTQYF. Written as DNA, the CDR3 is TGTGCCAGCAGTTTACTCCGGGACGCAGATACGCAGTATTTT.

In its sample, this clonotype was seen many times. The chain links TRBV20-1 to TRBJ2-3; 7 bases map to TRBD2. The junction had 1 base not matched to a gene; V was cut back by 4 bases and J by 0 bases. Germline assignment: CDR1 DFQATT and CDR2 SNEGSKA (reference sequence). The CDR3 covers 13 residues. The CDR3 DNA follows: TGCAGTGCTATGGGGGGGAGCACAGATACGCAGTATTTT. Translated: CSAMGGSTDTQYF.